The next 3 T cell receptor beta chains were all read from a single sample in a study of blood T cell repertoires in COVID-19. Using immunoSEQ multiplex PCR, the repertoire was profiled, and TCRdb retains in-frame clones only, with some absent. The sample yields about 100,000 clones, 80% to 90% seen once. The sequenced sample was PBMCs or T cells enriched from blood (not recorded which). These receptors came from a woman between 45 and 65 years old who had recovered from COVID-19.

The chain links TRBV7-3 to TRBJ2-3; 11 nucleotides agree with TRBD2. Germline CDR1 reads SGHTA; CDR2 reads FQGTGA. The CDR3 has 14 residues. With 5 bases clipped from V and 9 bases from J, the junction kept 7 bases outside the gene matches. CDR3 nucleotides: TGTGCCAGCAGCCAGACTAGCGGGAAGGAGACGCAGTATTTT. Protein: CASSQTSGKETQYF.

This clone was counted between two and nine times. This rearrangement joins TRBV11-2 to TRBJ1-1; D is uncertain. The V and J ends lost 1 base and 13 bases respectively, with 10 bases between them. Germline values: CDR1 SGHAT, CDR2 FQNNGV. The CDR3 length is 11 residues. In DNA form, the CDR3 reads TGTGCCAGCAGCTTAGGGAGTCTAGTTTTCTTT. It yields the protein CASSLGSLVFF.

The chain employs TRBV3-1 (or the pseudogene TRBV3-2) and TRBJ1-5; the D gene is possibly TRBD1 (5 bases). Germline V CDR1 and CDR2: LGHDT, YNNKEL (reference sequence). Trimming stripped 0 bases from V and 6 bases from J, with 9 bases between. This CDR3 is built from 14 residues. The CDR3 coding sequence is TGTGCCAGCAGCCAAGATCCAGGGCCTCAGCCCCAGCATTTT. As protein: CASSQDPGPQPQHF.